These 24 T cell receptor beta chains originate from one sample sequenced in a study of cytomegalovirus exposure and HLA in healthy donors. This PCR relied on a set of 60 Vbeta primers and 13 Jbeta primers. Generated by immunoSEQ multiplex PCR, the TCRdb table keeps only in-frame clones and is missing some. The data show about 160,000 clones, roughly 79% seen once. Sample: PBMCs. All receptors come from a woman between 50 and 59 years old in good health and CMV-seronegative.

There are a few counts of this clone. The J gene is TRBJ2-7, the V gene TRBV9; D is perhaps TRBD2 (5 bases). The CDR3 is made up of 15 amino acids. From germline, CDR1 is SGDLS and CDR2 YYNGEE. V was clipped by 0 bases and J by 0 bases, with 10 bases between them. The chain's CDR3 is CASSVGSTSSYEQYF. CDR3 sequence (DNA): TGTGCCAGCAGCGTAGGGAGCACTAGCTCCTACGAGCAGTACTTC. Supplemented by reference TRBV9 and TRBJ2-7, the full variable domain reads DSGVTQTPKHLITATGQRVTLRCSPRSGDLSVYWYQQSLDQGLQFLIQYYNGEERAKGNILERFSAQQFPDLHSELNLSSLELGDSALYFCASSVGSTSSYEQYFGPGTRLTVT.

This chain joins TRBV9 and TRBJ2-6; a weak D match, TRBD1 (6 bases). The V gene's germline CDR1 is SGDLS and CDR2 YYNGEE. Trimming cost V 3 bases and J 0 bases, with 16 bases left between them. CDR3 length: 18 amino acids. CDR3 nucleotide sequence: TGTGCCAGCAGCGGCTCCGGGACAACATACTCTGGGGCCAACGTCCTGACTTTC. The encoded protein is CASSGSGTTYSGANVLTF.

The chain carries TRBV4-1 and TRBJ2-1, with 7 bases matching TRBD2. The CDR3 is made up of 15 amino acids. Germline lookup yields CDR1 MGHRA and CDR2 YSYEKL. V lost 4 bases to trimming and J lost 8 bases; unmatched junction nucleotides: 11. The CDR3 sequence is CASSRDGGMEDEQFF. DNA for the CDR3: TGCGCCAGCAGCCGCGACGGGGGGATGGAGGATGAGCAGTTCTTC.

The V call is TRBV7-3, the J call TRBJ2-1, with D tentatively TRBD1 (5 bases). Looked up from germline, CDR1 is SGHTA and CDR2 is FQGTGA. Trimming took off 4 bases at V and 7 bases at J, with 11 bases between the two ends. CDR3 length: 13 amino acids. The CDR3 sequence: CASSSQRQNEQFF. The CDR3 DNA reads TGTGCCAGCAGCTCCCAGCGACAGAATGAGCAGTTCTTC.

CDR3 in amino acids: CASRPPVWDRSYNEQFF. The CDR3 region has the DNA TGCGCCAGCAGACCTCCCGTTTGGGACAGGAGCTACAATGAGCAGTTCTTC. This chain connects TRBV10-1 to TRBJ2-1; 8 positions match TRBD1. The junction had 13 bases not matched to a gene; V was cut back by 6 bases and J by 3 bases. The CDR3 is 17 residues long. Germline V gene sequence: CDR1 WNHNN, CDR2 SYGVQD (reference sequence).

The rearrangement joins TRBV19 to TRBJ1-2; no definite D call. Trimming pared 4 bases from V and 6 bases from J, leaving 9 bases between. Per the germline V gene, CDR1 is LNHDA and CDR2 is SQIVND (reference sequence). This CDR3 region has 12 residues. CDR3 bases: TGTGCCAGTAGTACCCCCCCGGATGGCTACACCTTC. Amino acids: CASSTPPDGYTF.

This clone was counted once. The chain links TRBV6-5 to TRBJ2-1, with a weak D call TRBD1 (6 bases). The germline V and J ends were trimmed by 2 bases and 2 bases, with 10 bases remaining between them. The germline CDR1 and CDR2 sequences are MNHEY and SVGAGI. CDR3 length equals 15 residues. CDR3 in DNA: TGTGCCAGCAGTTACGGCAGGGGAACCTACAATGAGCAGTTCTTC. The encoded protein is CASSYGRGTYNEQFF.

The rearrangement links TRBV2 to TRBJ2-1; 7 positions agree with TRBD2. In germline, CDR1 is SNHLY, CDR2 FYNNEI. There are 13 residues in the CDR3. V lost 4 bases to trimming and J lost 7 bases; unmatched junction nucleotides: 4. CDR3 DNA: TGTGCCAGCAGTGCTCAGCGGGAAAATGAGCAGTTCTTC. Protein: CASSAQRENEQFF.

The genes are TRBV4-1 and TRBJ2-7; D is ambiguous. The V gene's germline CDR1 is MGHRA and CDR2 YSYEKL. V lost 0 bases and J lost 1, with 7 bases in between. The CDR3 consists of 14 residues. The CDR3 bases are TGCGCCAGCAGCCAAGAAGAGAGATCCTACGAGCAGTACTTC. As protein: CASSQEERSYEQYF.

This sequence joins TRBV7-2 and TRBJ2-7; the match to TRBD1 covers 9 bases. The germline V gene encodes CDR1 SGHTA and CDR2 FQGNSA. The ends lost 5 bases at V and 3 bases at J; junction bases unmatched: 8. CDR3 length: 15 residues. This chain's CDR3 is CASSRDRGVVYEQYF. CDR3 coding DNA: TGTGCCAGCAGCAGAGACAGGGGGGTGGTCTACGAGCAGTACTTC. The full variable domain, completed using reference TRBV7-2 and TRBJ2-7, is GAGVSQSPSNKVTEKGKDVELRCDPISGHTALYWYRQSLGQGLEFLIYFQGNSAPDKSGLPSDRFSAERTGGSVSTLTIQRTQQEDSAVYLCASSRDRGVVYEQYFGPGTRLTVT.

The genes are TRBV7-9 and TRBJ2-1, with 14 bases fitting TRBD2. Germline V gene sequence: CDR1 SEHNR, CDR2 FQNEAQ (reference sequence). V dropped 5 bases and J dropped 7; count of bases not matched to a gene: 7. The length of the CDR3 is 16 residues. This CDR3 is CASSQTSGRDWNEQFF. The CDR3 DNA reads TGTGCCAGCAGCCAGACTAGCGGGAGGGATTGGAATGAGCAGTTCTTC.

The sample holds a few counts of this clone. This chain's CDR3 is CASSPLAGGRFETQYF. The CDR3 bases are TGTGCCAGCAGCCCCCTAGCGGGGGGGCGTTTTGAGACCCAGTACTTC. The chain uses TRBV7-2 and TRBJ2-5, with 12 bases identical to TRBD2. Trimming removed 5 bases from V and 5 bases from J; junction bases left unmatched: 9. Per germline, CDR1 SGHTA and CDR2 FQGNSA. This CDR3 spans 16 amino acids.

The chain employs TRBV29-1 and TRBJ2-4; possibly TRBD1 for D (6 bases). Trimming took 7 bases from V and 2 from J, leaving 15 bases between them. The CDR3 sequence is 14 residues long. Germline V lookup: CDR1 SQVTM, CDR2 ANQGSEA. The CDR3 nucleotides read TGCAGCGCATTACAGGGTTCGACCAAAAACATTCAGTACTTC. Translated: CSALQGSTKNIQYF.

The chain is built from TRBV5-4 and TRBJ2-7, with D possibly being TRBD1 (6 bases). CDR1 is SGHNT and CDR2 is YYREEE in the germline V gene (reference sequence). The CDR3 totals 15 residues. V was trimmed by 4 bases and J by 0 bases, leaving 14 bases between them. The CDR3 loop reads CASSLGGPASYEQYF. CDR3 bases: TGTGCCAGCAGCCTAGGGGGTCCCGCCTCCTACGAGCAGTACTTC.

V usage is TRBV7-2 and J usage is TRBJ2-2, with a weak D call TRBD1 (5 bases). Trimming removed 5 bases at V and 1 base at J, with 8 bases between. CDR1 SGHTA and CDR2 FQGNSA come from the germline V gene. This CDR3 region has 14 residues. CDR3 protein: CASSQTGNTGELFF. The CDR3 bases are TGTGCCAGCAGCCAAACAGGGAACACCGGGGAGCTGTTTTTT.

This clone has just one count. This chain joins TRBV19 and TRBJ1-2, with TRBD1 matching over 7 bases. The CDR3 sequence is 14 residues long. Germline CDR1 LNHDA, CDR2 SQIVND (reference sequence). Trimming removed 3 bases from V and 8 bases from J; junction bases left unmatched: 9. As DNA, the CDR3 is TGTGCCAGTAGTATGGCGGGGCAGGGGGTCGGCTACACCTTC. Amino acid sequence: CASSMAGQGVGYTF.

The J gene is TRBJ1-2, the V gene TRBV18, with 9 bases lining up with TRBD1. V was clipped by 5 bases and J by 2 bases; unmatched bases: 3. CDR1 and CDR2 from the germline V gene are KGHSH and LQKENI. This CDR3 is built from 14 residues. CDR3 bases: TGTGCCAGCTCAATCGGACAGGGGAACTATGGCTACACCTTC. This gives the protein CASSIGQGNYGYTF.

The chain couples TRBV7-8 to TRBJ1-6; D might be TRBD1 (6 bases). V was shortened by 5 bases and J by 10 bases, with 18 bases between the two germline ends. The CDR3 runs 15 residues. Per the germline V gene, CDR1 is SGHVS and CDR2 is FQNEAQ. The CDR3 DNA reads TGTGCCAGCAGCCTCTCGACAGGCGTGGGATCACCCCTCCACTTT. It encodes CASSLSTGVGSPLHF.

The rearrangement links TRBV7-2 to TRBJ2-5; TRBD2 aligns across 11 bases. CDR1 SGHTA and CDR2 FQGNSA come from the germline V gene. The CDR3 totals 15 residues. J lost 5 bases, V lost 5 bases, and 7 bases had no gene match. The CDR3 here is CASSLSGGAGETQYF. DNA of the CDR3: TGTGCCAGCAGCCTTAGCGGGGGGGCTGGGGAGACCCAGTACTTC.

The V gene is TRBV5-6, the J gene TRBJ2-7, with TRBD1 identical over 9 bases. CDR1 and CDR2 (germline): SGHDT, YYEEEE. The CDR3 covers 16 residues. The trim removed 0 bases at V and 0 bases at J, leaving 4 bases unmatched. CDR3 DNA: TGTGCCAGCAGCTTGGGACAGGGGGGCCACTCCTACGAGCAGTACTTC. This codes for CASSLGQGGHSYEQYF.

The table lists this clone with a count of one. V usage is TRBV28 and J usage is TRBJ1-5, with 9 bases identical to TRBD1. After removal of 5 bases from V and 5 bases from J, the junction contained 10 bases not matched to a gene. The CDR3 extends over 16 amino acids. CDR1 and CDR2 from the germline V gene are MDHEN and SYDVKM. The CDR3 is CASSGGQDRGYQPQHF. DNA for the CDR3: TGTGCCAGCAGTGGGGGGCAGGACAGGGGATATCAGCCCCAGCATTTT.

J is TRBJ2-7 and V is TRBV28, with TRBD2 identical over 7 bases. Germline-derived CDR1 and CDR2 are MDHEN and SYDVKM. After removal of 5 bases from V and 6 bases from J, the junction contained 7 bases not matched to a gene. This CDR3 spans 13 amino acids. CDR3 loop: CASSGLVRGEQYF. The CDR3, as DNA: TGTGCCAGCAGTGGACTAGTAAGGGGCGAGCAGTACTTC.

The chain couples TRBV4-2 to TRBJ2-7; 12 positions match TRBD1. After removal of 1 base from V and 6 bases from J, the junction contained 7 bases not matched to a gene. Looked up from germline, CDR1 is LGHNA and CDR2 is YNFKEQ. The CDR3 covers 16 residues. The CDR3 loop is CASSQVWDRGRVEQYF. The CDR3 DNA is TGTGCCAGCAGCCAAGTTTGGGACAGGGGGCGCGTCGAGCAGTACTTC.

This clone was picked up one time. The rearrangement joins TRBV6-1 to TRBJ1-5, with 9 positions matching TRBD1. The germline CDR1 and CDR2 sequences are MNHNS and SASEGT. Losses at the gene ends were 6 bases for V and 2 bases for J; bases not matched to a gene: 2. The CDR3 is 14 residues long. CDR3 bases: TGTGCCAGCAGGGGACAGGGCGGCAATCAGCCCCAGCATTTT. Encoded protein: CASRGQGGNQPQHF.